Following are 25 T cell receptor beta chains from one sample sequenced in a study of blood T cell repertoires in COVID-19. Sequencing used immunoSEQ multiplex PCR; TCRdb keeps in-frame clones, though not all of them. Among about 240,000 clones listed, 82% were seen once. The sample was peripheral blood. All receptors derive from a woman at least 80 years old with COVID-19, enrolled during active disease.

The chain joins TRBV19 to TRBJ2-7; tentative D call: TRBD2 (5 bases). Trimming removed 5 bases at V and 0 bases at J, with 17 bases between. In germline, CDR1 is LNHDA, CDR2 SQIVND (reference sequence). CDR3 length: 16 residues. DNA for the CDR3: TGTGCCAGTAGTTCGGGGTCCGCCGCCCGCTCCTACGAGCAGTACTTC. Its protein product is CASSSGSAARSYEQYF.

The rearrangement joins TRBV14 to TRBJ1-4, with D possibly matching TRBD1 (6 bases). Looked up from germline, CDR1 is SGHDN and CDR2 is FVKESK. CDR3 size: 14 residues. Trimming took off 3 bases at V and 8 bases at J, with 13 bases between the two ends. CDR3 DNA: TGTGCCAGCAGCCAGAGGGACAATGGGGAAAAACTGTTTTTT. Translated, it gives CASSQRDNGEKLFF.

The chain uses TRBV5-6 and TRBJ1-4; D remains ambiguous. Trimming removed 2 bases from V and 5 bases from J, with 16 bases in between. CDR3 length: 16 residues. Germline loops: CDR1 SGHDT, CDR2 YYEEEE. This CDR3 reads CASSFSLEVENEKLFF. CDR3 in DNA: TGTGCCAGCAGCTTCAGCCTGGAGGTAGAAAATGAAAAACTGTTTTTT.

This clone came up once. The V gene is TRBV29-1, the J gene TRBJ1-1; D is unclear. V lost 4 bases, J lost 1 base, and 13 bases lay in between. The CDR3 length is 14 residues. In germline, CDR1 is SQVTM, CDR2 ANQGSEA. In DNA form, the CDR3 reads TGCAGCGTTGCCCAGTCTACTACGAACACTGAAGCTTTCTTT. Translation gives CSVAQSTTNTEAFF.

The V gene is TRBV27, the J gene TRBJ2-2; unclear D gene. The V end lost 3 bases, the J end lost 1 base, and 6 bases lay between the germline ends. The CDR3 has 14 residues. Germline V gives CDR1 MNHEY, CDR2 SMNVEV (reference sequence). CDR3 DNA sequence: TGTGCCAGCAGTTTTTTCCTGAACACCGGGGAGCTGTTTTTT. Protein product: CASSFFLNTGELFF.

This chain connects TRBV28 to TRBJ1-6; D is perhaps TRBD1 (6 bases). The V and J ends lost 8 bases and 5 bases respectively, with 16 bases between them. The CDR3 loop spans 15 amino acids. CDR1 and CDR2 (germline): MDHEN, SYDVKM. The DNA of the CDR3 is TGTGCCAGCCTTCAAGGGCAGGGGAATAATTCACCCCTCCACTTT. This sequence encodes CASLQGQGNNSPLHF.

J is TRBJ2-1 and V is TRBV27; 10 bases match TRBD2. The V and J ends lost 6 bases and 7 bases, in that order; junction bases with no gene match: 18. Germline values: CDR1 MNHEY, CDR2 SMNVEV (reference sequence). CDR3 size: 18 residues. The CDR3 nucleotides read TGTGCCAGCAGCAATTACCCCCCTCTAGCGGGAGTAGGGAATGAGCAGTTCTTC. It is translated as CASSNYPPLAGVGNEQFF.

The chain joins TRBV7-2 to TRBJ1-5; D gene unclear. V lost 5 bases to trimming and J lost 6 bases, with 11 bases between them. CDR3 length equals 13 residues. Germline V gene data show CDR1 as SGHTA and CDR2 as FQGNSA. DNA for the CDR3: TGTGCCAGCAGCCCTGGTCGCGGTCAGCCCCAGCATTTT. Amino acids: CASSPGRGQPQHF.

The chain couples TRBV30 to TRBJ2-2; D may be TRBD2 (7 bases). V was pared by 0 bases and J by 1 base, with 9 bases between. Germline V CDR1 and CDR2: GTSNPN, SVGIG (reference sequence). This CDR3 has 15 amino acids. Here the CDR3 DNA reads TGTGCCTGGAGTGTGGGAGGGGGGAACACCGGGGAGCTGTTTTTT. Its protein is CAWSVGGGNTGELFF.

V is TRBV2 and J is TRBJ2-7; 7 positions agree with TRBD1. Germline-derived CDR1 and CDR2 are SNHLY and FYNNEI. CDR3 size: 15 residues. J lost 0 bases, V lost 7 bases, and 9 bases had no gene match. The CDR3 here is CASNRRQGDSYEQYF. The DNA for the CDR3 is TGTGCCAGCAACAGGAGACAGGGAGACTCCTACGAGCAGTACTTC.

The chain is built from TRBV5-4 and TRBJ1-1; 8 bases match TRBD1. Germline values: CDR1 SGHNT, CDR2 YYREEE (reference sequence). With V trimmed by 2 bases and J by 0 bases, 15 bases remained unmatched. The CDR3 is 19 amino acids. The CDR3, as DNA: TGTGCCAGCAGCTTCGGGTACAGGGGGAATTTCGGCATGAACACTGAAGCTTTCTTT. It specifies CASSFGYRGNFGMNTEAFF.

The CDR3 region has the DNA TGTGCCAGCAGTTTCGAACGGAGGGCTAATGAAAAACTGTTTTTT. Translating it yields CASSFERRANEKLFF. This chain uses TRBV28 with TRBJ1-4; D remains ambiguous. The germline V gene encodes CDR1 MDHEN and CDR2 SYDVKM. Trimming removed 3 bases from V and 3 bases from J, with 11 bases in between. The CDR3 covers 15 residues.

This clone was recorded a few times. The V call is TRBV4-2, the J call TRBJ2-7, with D possibly TRBD2 on 5 matching bases. Trimming pared 3 bases from V and 6 bases from J, leaving 18 bases between. CDR3 length equals 15 residues. Germline-derived CDR1 and CDR2 are LGHNA and YNFKEQ. CDR3 DNA sequence: TGTGCCAGCAGCCAGCCCGACTGGGAGTCGGGCGAGCAGTACTTC. The encoded protein is CASSQPDWESGEQYF.

The chain links TRBV27 to TRBJ2-7; 11 bases match TRBD2. V trimming: 4 bases; J trimming: 4 bases; junction bases outside the gene matches: 6. Germline V gene data show CDR1 as MNHEY and CDR2 as SMNVEV (reference sequence). The CDR3 totals 15 residues. In nucleotides, the CDR3 is TGTGCCAGCAGTTCCCCGACTAGCGGGATATACGAGCAGTACTTC. Protein sequence: CASSSPTSGIYEQYF.

The rearrangement joins TRBV20-1 to TRBJ1-1; unclear D gene. Germline V gene data show CDR1 as DFQATT and CDR2 as SNEGSKA (reference sequence). The germline V and J ends were trimmed by 3 bases and 0 bases, with 14 bases remaining between them. The CDR3 sequence is 15 residues long. CDR3 coding DNA: TGCAGTGCTAGTCCGTCCCAAACAGTGAACACTGAAGCTTTCTTT. Its translation is CSASPSQTVNTEAFF.

CDR3 residues: CASSYRGKPNYEQYF. CDR3 bases: TGTGCCAGCAGTTACAGGGGTAAACCGAATTACGAGCAGTACTTC. The V call is TRBV6-5, the J call TRBJ2-7; TRBD1 is a possible D gene (5 bases). The CDR3 is made up of 15 amino acids. The V end lost 2 bases, the J end lost 4 bases, and 15 bases lay between the germline ends. Germline CDR1 MNHEY, CDR2 SVGAGI.

The chain couples TRBV11-2 to TRBJ2-3, with TRBD2 matching over 8 bases. Germline CDR1 is SGHAT and CDR2 is FQNNGV. CDR3 length: 17 residues. J lost 6 bases, V lost 5 bases, and 16 bases had no gene match. As DNA, the CDR3 is TGTGCCAGCAGCCAACCATGGGGAGGACTAGCTGTGGATACGCAGTATTTT. It encodes CASSQPWGGLAVDTQYF. The full variable domain, in which reference TRBV11-2 and TRBJ2-3 provide the parts outside the CDR3, is EAGVAQSPRYKIIEKRQSVAFWCNPISGHATLYWYQQILGQGPKLLIQFQNNGVVDDSQLPKDRFSAERLKGVDSTLKIQPAKLEDSAVYLCASSQPWGGLAVDTQYFGPGTRLTVL.

The chain couples TRBV13 to TRBJ2-2, with a weak D call TRBD2 (6 bases). This CDR3 is 15 amino acids long. V was pared by 5 bases and J by 7 bases, with 17 bases between. Germline lookup yields CDR1 PRHDT and CDR2 FYEKMQ (reference sequence). Written as DNA, the CDR3 is TGTGCCAGCAGCGCTGCGGGGTTCGGGGACGGGGAGCTGTTTTTT. This gives the protein CASSAAGFGDGELFF.

The rearrangement links TRBV6-2 or TRBV6-3 to TRBJ2-1, with D unclear. CDR1 and CDR2 (germline): MNHEY, SVGEGT. The CDR3 extends over 15 amino acids. The V gene lost 6 bases and the J gene lost 0 bases, with 12 bases spanning the gap. DNA for the CDR3: TGTGCCAGCAGCAGCTTCTCTAGCTCCTACAATGAGCAGTTCTTC. It is translated as CASSSFSSSYNEQFF.

The table lists this clone with a count of one. The rearrangement uses TRBV23-1 and TRBJ2-2, with 9 bases fitting TRBD1. TRBV23-1 is noted as an ORF with a role that remains uncertain. The CDR3 runs to 15 residues. V lost 3 bases, J lost 8 bases, and 7 bases stayed unmatched. The CDR3 here is CASSHRDRDIGELFF. CDR3 coding DNA: TGCGCCAGCAGTCATCGGGACAGGGATATTGGGGAGCTGTTTTTT.

The chain uses TRBV24-1 and TRBJ2-5; D remains unclear. This CDR3 comprises 13 residues. Germline CDR1 reads KGHDR; CDR2 reads SFDVKD. Trimming removed 3 bases from V and 5 bases from J, with 9 bases in between. Here the CDR3 reads CATSDPSSETQYF. The CDR3 DNA reads as TGTGCCACCAGTGATCCAAGCTCGGAGACCCAGTACTTC.

The V gene is TRBV24-1, the J gene TRBJ1-1; D unresolved. The CDR3 extends over 14 amino acids. Trimming left V 2 bases short and J 4 bases short, with 10 bases between. In germline, CDR1 is KGHDR, CDR2 SFDVKD. The CDR3 reads CATSDWREGTEAFF. The CDR3 DNA reads TGTGCCACCAGTGATTGGAGAGAGGGCACTGAAGCTTTCTTT.

The rearrangement links TRBV5-6 to TRBJ1-2, with 9 bases identical to TRBD1. The J segment lost 4 bases and the V segment lost 0 bases, leaving 7 bases of the junction unmatched. CDR3 size: 16 residues. Germline V gives CDR1 SGHDT, CDR2 YYEEEE. The CDR3 DNA follows: TGTGCCAGCAGCTTGGGAGGGACAGGGAGCCTCTATGGCTACACCTTC. It codes for CASSLGGTGSLYGYTF.

The chain couples TRBV6-2 or TRBV6-3 to TRBJ1-1; unclear D gene. Germline V gene lookup returns CDR1 MNHEY and CDR2 SVGEGT. Trimming left V 0 bases short and J 1 base short, with 12 bases between. CDR3 size: 16 residues. The chain's CDR3 is CASSYSTARGNTEAFF. The CDR3 coding sequence is TGTGCCAGCAGTTACTCCACAGCCCGGGGGAACACTGAAGCTTTCTTT.

The genes are TRBV15 and TRBJ1-1, with TRBD1 as a possible D gene (5 bases). The V end lost 0 bases, the J end lost 0 bases, and 11 bases lay between the germline ends. CDR3 length: 16 residues. Germline V lookup: CDR1 LNHNV, CDR2 YYDKDF (reference sequence). The CDR3 nucleotides are TGTGCCACCAGCAGAGATTACGGCAGGGTGAACACTGAAGCTTTCTTT. It encodes CATSRDYGRVNTEAFF.